The clone carrying this T cell receptor (beta chain) was observed a single time. Its antigen is unidentified. The germline CDR1 and CDR2 sequences are GTSNPN and SVGIG (reference sequence). This CDR3 contains 11 residues. Trimming left V 2 bases short and J 4 bases short, with 5 bases between. This entry belongs to a study of shared clonotypes between healthy human individuals. General observations from the study: Sharing across four donors was highest in naive CD4 (approximately 5%) and lowest in memory CD8 (0.4%). Naive subsets generally had larger estimated richness than memory subsets.

Template for every sorted-subset replicate PCR totaled roughly 210 ng DNA, roughly 30,000 T cell genomes. The protocol was immunoSEQ multiplex PCR, while the TCRdb copy is restricted to in-frame clones and leaves out a portion. The sample has 2 million to 3 million clones, approximately 93% seen once; the top ten hold approximately 0.37%. All the donors were Caucasian adults who lived in Nashville, Tennessee. The chain uses TRBV30 and TRBJ1-2, with D hard to call. The sequenced sample was naive CD4+ T cells from PBMCs. Regarding subset: CD45RA+ positively selected. The receptor comes from a man younger than 35 in good health. Some clones in this sample may be carry-over from other donors' samples. The CDR3 reads CAWSFPYGYTF. CDR3 bases: TGTGCCTGGAGTTTCCCCTATGGCTACACCTTC.